Reported below is one T cell receptor beta chain. At the time of sampling, donors were nominally healthy, though unrecorded immune exposures were likely. This sample was taken from a study of cytomegalovirus exposure and HLA in healthy donors. Study details: Of 398 genotyped donors, around 84% clustered with self-reported Caucasian donors.

CDR1 is SGHDN, CDR2 FVKESK, per germline. The V and J ends lost 2 bases and 1 base, in that order; junction bases with no gene match: 8. The CDR3 length is 18 residues. PCR was performed using 60 Vbeta and 13 Jbeta primers. Sequencing used immunoSEQ multiplex PCR; TCRdb keeps in-frame clones, though not all of them. This sample has 150,000 to 200,000 clones, with around 62% found just once. The receptor was isolated from a man in his forties in good health and CMV-seronegative. The chain employs TRBV14 and TRBJ2-6, with 7 bases aligning to TRBD2. Material for sequencing was PBMCs. CDR3 region: CASSQLGSGVSGANVLTF. In DNA form, the CDR3 reads TGTGCCAGCAGCCAATTAGGAAGCGGGGTGTCTGGGGCCAACGTCCTGACTTTC.